The text below deals with one T cell receptor beta chain. Since a far larger clone is one base different, this is likely a read error. V was pared by 9 bases and J by 7 bases, with 11 bases of the junction left unmatched. The CDR3 length is 13 residues. Germline CDR1 reads ENHRY; CDR2 reads SYGVKD. This entry is derived from a study of CXCR3 chemokines and chemotherapy response in bladder cancer. TCRdb reanalysed the PCR reads using MiXCR and keeps one entry per CDR3 protein. The sample lists about 13,000 distinct CDR3 sequences, under 15% occurring once. Sample acquisition took place from a patient whose treatment included neoadjuvant chemotherapy. The chain recombines TRBV10-3 with TRBJ2-7; 8 bases fit TRBD1. The sequence derives from a human donor with bladder cancer that did not respond to neoadjuvant chemotherapy. CDR3 DNA: TGTGCCATGAGACAGGGGAGTTACAATGAGCAGTACTTC. It is translated as CAMRQGSYNEQYF.